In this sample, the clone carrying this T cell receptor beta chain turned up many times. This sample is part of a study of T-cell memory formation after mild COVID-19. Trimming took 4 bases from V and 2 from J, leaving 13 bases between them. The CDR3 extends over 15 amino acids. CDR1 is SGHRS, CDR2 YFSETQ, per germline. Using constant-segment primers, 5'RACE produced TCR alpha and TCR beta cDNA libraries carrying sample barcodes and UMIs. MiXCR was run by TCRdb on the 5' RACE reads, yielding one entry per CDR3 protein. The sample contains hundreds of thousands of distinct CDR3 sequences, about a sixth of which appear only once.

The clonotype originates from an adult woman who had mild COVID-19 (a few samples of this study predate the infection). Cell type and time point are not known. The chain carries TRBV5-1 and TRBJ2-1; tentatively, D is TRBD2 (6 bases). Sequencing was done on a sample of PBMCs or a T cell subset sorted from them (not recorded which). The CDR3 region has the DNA TGCGCCAGCAGCCCAGGCGCGGGGACCTACAATGAGCAGTTCTTC. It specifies CASSPGAGTYNEQFF.